The present entry profiles one T cell receptor (beta chain) with its context. This record belongs to a study of chronic HIV infection and antiretroviral therapy. TCRdb reprocessed the 5' RACE reads via MiXCR and lists one record per CDR3 protein. The profile shows 45,000 to 55,000 distinct CDR3 sequences, about 18% of them singletons. CDR1 is SQVTM and CDR2 is ANQGSEA in the germline V gene. The CDR3 is 8 residues long. V lost 4 bases, J lost 8 bases, and 1 base lay in between. The source of this sequence is an adult who had HIV and had not received antiretroviral therapy, or was an uninfected healthy control (not recorded which). This chain links TRBV29-1 with TRBJ2-3, with no clear D. Sequencing used peripheral blood. The CDR3 DNA is TGCAGCGTTGGTACGCAGTATTTT. Translated: CSVGTQYF.